This passage covers 19 T cell receptor beta chains from one sample sequenced in a study of T cells expressing NK-cell markers. TCRdb processed the 5' RACE reads again and assigns one entry to each CDR3 protein, with no DNA. The listing contains about 260,000 distinct CDR3 sequences. What was sequenced was blood T cells: a sorted CD56 or NKG2C T cell subset, CD4+ or CD8+ T cells, or bulk PBMC T cells (not recorded which). The receptors were sampled from a woman aged 18-69 years in good health.

The chain has TRBV12-3 or TRBV12-4 and TRBJ2-7. The CDR3 is made up of 14 amino acids. CDR3 residues: CASSLGEGSYEQYF.

The chain links TRBV7-3 to TRBJ2-2; TCRdb designates TRBD1, a call that cannot be tested without DNA. This CDR3 region has 16 residues. Germline V gene data show CDR1 as SGHTA and CDR2 as FQGTGA. The chain's CDR3 is CASSLTGQGRTGELFF.

The V call is TRBV7-2, the J call TRBJ2-2. CDR3 size: 12 residues. Germline values: CDR1 SGHTA, CDR2 FQGNSA. The CDR3 loop reads CASSSSLGELFF.

The chain has TRBV29-1 and TRBJ2-1; TCRdb picks TRBD1, but there is no DNA to check that call. Germline lookup yields CDR1 SQVTM and CDR2 ANQGSEA. This CDR3 spans 18 amino acids. This CDR3 is CSATAPLVSASSYNEQFF.

The V and J genes are TRBV7-3 and TRBJ1-4. The CDR3 is 13 residues long. Germline V CDR1 and CDR2: SGHTA, FQGTGA. The CDR3 sequence: CASSRGDGEKLFF. The variable domain in full, completed from reference TRBV7-3 and TRBJ1-4, reads GAGVSQTPSNKVTEKGKYVELRCDPISGHTALYWYRQSLGQGPEFLIYFQGTGAADDSGLPNDRFFAVRPEGSVSTLKIQRTERGDSAVYLCASSRGDGEKLFFGSGTQLSVL.

V and J are TRBV3-1 and TRBJ2-1. The CDR3 spans 14 residues. Germline values: CDR1 LGHDT, CDR2 YNNKEL (reference sequence). This CDR3 is CASSPLVPDNEQFF.

The J gene is TRBJ1-2, the V gene TRBV28; as DNA is missing, the TRBD1 call by TCRdb cannot be tested. Per the germline V gene, CDR1 is MDHEN and CDR2 is SYDVKM. This CDR3 is 14 amino acids long. The CDR3 here is CASSLLQGNYGYTF.

This chain joins TRBV11-2 and TRBJ2-3; absent DNA, TCRdb's TRBD1 call cannot be checked. This CDR3 spans 14 amino acids. Germline lookup yields CDR1 SGHAT and CDR2 FQNNGV. CDR3 amino acids: CASRPNRDTDTQYF.

The V call is TRBV28, the J call TRBJ2-7; TCRdb's D gene call, TRBD2, goes unchecked for lack of DNA. The germline CDR1 and CDR2 sequences are MDHEN and SYDVKM. The CDR3 sequence is 13 residues long. The CDR3 loop is CAASSSGLYEQYF.

This chain links TRBV6-5 with TRBJ2-5; without DNA, the TCRdb call of TRBD2 cannot be checked. The CDR3 has 16 residues. CDR1 MNHEY and CDR2 SVGAGI come from the germline V gene. CDR3 sequence: CASSYTWTSGQETQYF.

The chain links TRBV20-1 to TRBJ1-6; the TCRdb D gene call, TRBD1, has no DNA to confirm it. The germline gives CDR1 DFQATT, CDR2 SNEGSKA (reference sequence). The CDR3 totals 15 residues. The CDR3: CSAPGGSGRNSPLHF.

The rearrangement uses TRBV7-9 and TRBJ2-3; TCRdb returns TRBD1, unconfirmable since there is no DNA. Germline lookup yields CDR1 SEHNR and CDR2 FQNEAQ (reference sequence). CDR3 length: 13 residues. The chain's CDR3 is CASGGLITDTQYF.

This rearrangement joins TRBV11-2 to TRBJ2-1; TCRdb reports TRBD2, a call that lacks DNA to check it against. Germline CDR1 reads SGHAT; CDR2 reads FQNNGV. The CDR3 runs 18 residues. CDR3 amino acids: CASSPRPGLPRSYNEQFF.

The V gene is TRBV14, the J gene TRBJ2-6; TCRdb outputs TRBD1, but without DNA this stays unchecked. The length of the CDR3 is 18 residues. Germline V CDR1 and CDR2: SGHDN, FVKESK. The CDR3: CASSQQTGGGTGANVLTF.

The chain recombines TRBV5-1 with TRBJ2-1; TCRdb reports TRBD1, a call that lacks DNA to check it against. The CDR3 is 16 residues long. The germline gives CDR1 SGHRS, CDR2 YFSETQ. The CDR3 sequence: CASGNPTSGSIYEQFF. The full variable domain, with the rest looked up from reference TRBV5-1 and TRBJ2-1, is KAGVTQTPRYLIKTRGQQVTLSCSPISGHRSVSWYQQTPGQGLQFLFEYFSETQRNKGNFPGRFSGRQFSNSRSEMNVSTLELGDSALYLCASGNPTSGSIYEQFFGPGTRLTVL.

J is TRBJ1-2 and V is TRBV6-5; absent DNA, TCRdb's TRBD1 call cannot be checked. Germline V gene lookup returns CDR1 MNHEY and CDR2 SVGAGI. This CDR3 comprises 13 residues. CDR3 in amino acids: CASSYSRDTGYTF.

The chain recombines TRBV11-2 with TRBJ2-3; TCRdb's D gene call, TRBD1, goes unchecked for lack of DNA. CDR3 length: 16 residues. Germline lookup yields CDR1 SGHAT and CDR2 FQNNGV. The CDR3 protein is CASSFGGLPSRDTQYF.

The rearrangement links TRBV10-2 to TRBJ2-7; TCRdb outputs TRBD2, but without DNA this stays unchecked. The CDR3 is made up of 16 amino acids. Germline V gene data show CDR1 as WSHSY and CDR2 as SAAADI. CDR3 region: CASSDRTSGRWYEQYF.

The chain combines TRBV19 with TRBJ2-4; TCRdb reports TRBD1, a call that lacks DNA to check it against. Germline assignment: CDR1 LNHDA and CDR2 SQIVND (reference sequence). CDR3 length: 16 residues. The CDR3 reads CASTLHGGKGGNIQYF. Full variable domain (rest looked up from reference TRBV19 and TRBJ2-4): DGGITQSPKYLFRKEGQNVTLSCEQNLNHDAMYWYRQDPGQGLRLIYYSQIVNDFQKGDIAEGYSVSREKKESFPLTVTSAQKNPTAFYLCASTLHGGKGGNIQYFGAGTRLSVL.